The rows below give T cell receptor beta chains drawn from one sample of a study of cytomegalovirus exposure and HLA in healthy donors. Profiled with immunoSEQ multiplex PCR; TCRdb holds only in-frame clones, not every one. The table shows about 150,000 clones, with 65% to 85% occurring only once. What was sequenced was PBMCs. These receptors were collected from a man in his thirties or forties in good health and CMV-seronegative. CDR3s include the opening cysteine and the closing phenylalanine or tryptophan. A D gene is named only where the DNA matches it firmly. The size entry is marked missing in some rows and otherwise reads once, few, many or a size class.

. | TRBJ2-7 | . | TRBV6-1 | CASSETTYEQYF | TGTGCCAGCAGTGAAACAACCTACGAGCAGTACTTC
. | TRBJ2-3 | . | TRBV7-2 | CASSLVLLAGWPTDTQYF | TGTGCCAGCAGCTTAGTACTTCTGGCAGGGTGGCCGACAGATACGCAGTATTTT
. | TRBJ2-6 | . | TRBV9 | CASSADSSGANVLTF | TGTGCCAGCAGCGCTGACTCTTCTGGGGCCAACGTCCTGACTTTC
. | TRBJ1-1 | . | TRBV14 | CASRADSSEAFF | TGTGCCAGCAGGGCGGACAGCTCTGAAGCTTTCTTT
. | TRBJ1-2 | . | TRBV28 | CASRVAGIYGYTF | TGTGCCAGCAGGGTGGCCGGGATCTATGGCTACACCTTC
TRBD2 | TRBJ2-3 | few | TRBV6-1 | CASSDGLAGGADTQYF | TGTGCCAGCAGTGATGGACTAGCGGGGGGGGCAGATACGCAGTATTTT
. | TRBJ1-2 | . | TRBV28 | CASRSQGSIGYTF | TGTGCCAGCAGATCCCAGGGGTCTATCGGCTACACCTTC
. | TRBJ2-5 | . | TRBV11-2 | CASSLVVGRQETQYF | TGTGCCAGCAGCTTAGTTGTAGGGAGGCAAGAGACCCAGTACTTC
TRBD1 | TRBJ1-1 | . | TRBV27 | CASSLGGNTEAFF | TGTGCCAGCAGCCTAGGGGGCAACACTGAGGCTTTCTTT
TRBD2 | TRBJ2-5 | . | TRBV6-1 | CATRRVAGILETQYF | TGTGCCACTAGACGCGTAGCGGGAATCTTAGAGACCCAGTACTTC
. | TRBJ1-4 | once | TRBV2 | CASYRESNEKLFF | TGTGCCAGCTACAGGGAAAGCAATGAAAAACTGTTTTTT
TRBD1 | TRBJ2-7 | . | TRBV6-6 | CASRSGTGVTYEQYF | TGTGCCAGCAGGTCCGGGACAGGGGTCACCTACGAGCAGTACTTC
TRBD2 | TRBJ2-3 | . | TRBV10-1 | CASSESGRAADTQYF | TGCGCCAGCAGTGAAAGCGGGAGGGCCGCAGATACGCAGTATTTT
. | TRBJ2-1 | . | TRBV6-6 | CASSQTGQFYNEQFF | TGTGCCAGTAGTCAAACAGGGCAGTTCTACAATGAGCAGTTCTTC
. | TRBJ2-7 | . | TRBV2 | CASGKDYPSYEQYF | TGTGCCAGCGGCAAAGACTACCCCTCCTACGAGCAGTACTTC
. | TRBJ1-2 | . | TRBV11-1 | CASSLEEGRRGDYGYTF | TGTGCCAGCAGCTTAGAAGAAGGTAGGCGGGGGGACTATGGCTACACCTTC
TRBD2 | TRBJ2-7 | . | TRBV5-6 | CASSVTGLAGAGQYF | TGTGCCAGCAGCGTAACGGGACTAGCGGGGGCTGGGCAGTACTTC
. | TRBJ1-2 | few | TRBV30 | CAWKRGGWANYGYTF | TGTGCCTGGAAGCGCGGGGGGTGGGCTAACTATGGCTACACCTTC
. | TRBJ2-3 | once | TRBV20-1 | CSARGRNTQYF | TGCAGTGCTAGGGGGAGGAATACGCAGTATTTT
. | TRBJ2-5 | . | TRBV14 | CASSQVRGETQYF | TGTGCCAGCAGCCAAGTCCGGGGGGAGACCCAGTACTTC
. | TRBJ2-7 | few | TRBV5-1 | CASSFGYEQYF | TGCGCCAGCAGCTTCGGCTACGAGCAGTACTTC
TRBD2 | TRBJ2-5 | . | TRBV6-1 | CASSVGASGHQETQYF | TGTGCCAGCAGTGTAGGGGCTAGCGGACACCAAGAGACCCAGTACTTC
. | TRBJ1-6 | . | TRBV5-6 | CASSLPSSYNSPLHF | TGTGCCAGCAGCTTACCGAGCTCCTATAATTCACCCCTCCACTTT
. | TRBJ1-5 | . | TRBV21-1 | CASSHSCNQPQHF | TGTGCCAGCAGCCACAGTTGCAATCAGCCCCAGCATTTT
. | TRBJ2-7 | . | TRBV5-5 | CASSLGVGDYEQYF | TGTGCCAGCAGCTTGGGGGTAGGGGATTACGAGCAGTACTTC
. | TRBJ1-1 | . | TRBV11-3 | CASSLEGDDTEAFF | TGTGCCAGCAGCTTAGAAGGAGATGACACTGAAGCTTTCTTT
. | TRBJ1-1 | . | TRBV19 | CASSDRQTEAFF | TGTGCCAGTAGTGACAGACAGACGGAAGCTTTCTTT
TRBD2 | TRBJ2-3 | . | TRBV29-1 | CSVTSGSADTQYF | TGCAGCGTTACTAGCGGGAGCGCAGATACGCAGTATTTT
TRBD2 | TRBJ2-3 | . | TRBV15 | CATSRDPSGVTDTQYF | TGTGCCACCAGCAGAGACCCTAGCGGGGTCACAGATACGCAGTATTTT
. | TRBJ2-7 | . | TRBV28 | CASRLTPGPGWEQYF | TGTGCCAGCAGACTGACCCCAGGGCCTGGTTGGGAGCAGTACTTC
. | TRBJ2-7 | . | TRBV28 | CASSLRGRPTYEQYF | TGTGCCAGCAGTCTTAGGGGAAGACCCACCTACGAGCAGTACTTC
. | TRBJ2-7 | . | TRBV15 | CATSWPGGRGDSYEQYF | TGTGCCACCAGCTGGCCTGGGGGCAGGGGCGACTCCTACGAGCAGTACTTC
. | TRBJ1-3 | . | TRBV2 | CASSEFHSGNTIYF | TGTGCCAGCAGTGAATTTCACTCTGGAAACACCATATATTTT
TRBD1 | TRBJ2-7 | . | TRBV28 | CASRQTGVSGEQYF | TGTGCCAGCAGGCAAACAGGGGTTTCGGGCGAGCAGTACTTC
. | TRBJ2-5 | . | TRBV29-1 | CSVGAAQETQYF | TGCAGCGTTGGGGCAGCCCAAGAGACCCAGTACTTC
TRBD1 | TRBJ2-1 | . | TRBV6-5 | CASSYSRTGIHEQFF | TGTGCCAGCAGTTACTCGAGGACAGGGATCCATGAGCAGTTCTTC
. | TRBJ1-1 | . | TRBV2 | CASSEERTAVFF | TGTGCCAGCAGCGAGGAGAGAACAGCGGTATTTTTT
. | TRBJ2-2 | few | TRBV7-9 | CASSPHWNTGELFF | TGTGCCAGCAGCCCGCACTGGAACACCGGGGAGCTGTTTTTT
. | TRBJ2-7 | . | TRBV6-5 | CASSYKVPPYEQYF | TGTGCCAGCAGTTATAAAGTACCTCCCTACGAGCAGTACTTC
TRBD1 | TRBJ1-1 | . | TRBV27 | CASSLIPGDRGIEAFF | TGTGCCAGCAGTTTAATCCCCGGGGACAGGGGAATTGAAGCTTTCTTT
TRBD1 | TRBJ2-1 | . | TRBV29-1 | CSVKTGDYNEQFF | TGCAGCGTTAAGACAGGGGATTACAATGAGCAGTTCTTC
. | TRBJ1-5 | . | TRBV4-1 | CASSLTGPGYSNQPQHF | TGCGCCAGCAGCCTTACCGGTCCCGGGTATAGCAATCAGCCCCAGCATTTT
. | TRBJ2-7 | . | TRBV12-2 | CASRLRLAGRGSYEQYF | TGTGCAAGTCGCCTAAGACTAGCGGGGCGTGGCTCCTACGAGCAGTACTTC
. | TRBJ1-5 | once | TRBV5-6 | CAGREGSQPQHF | TGTGCCGGCAGGGAGGGTAGTCAGCCCCAGCATTTT
TRBD1 | TRBJ2-7 | . | TRBV5-4 | CASSPDRGLGYEQYF | TGTGCCAGCAGCCCGGACAGGGGTTTGGGATACGAGCAGTACTTC
. | TRBJ2-7 | . | TRBV18 | CASSPQVEEQYF | TGTGCCAGCTCACCACAGGTGGAGGAGCAGTACTTC
TRBD2 | TRBJ2-3 | few | TRBV10-3 | CAISELTSGGTDTQYF | TGTGCCATCAGTGAACTGACTAGCGGGGGAACAGATACGCAGTATTTT
. | TRBJ1-1 | . | TRBV5-6 | CASSSEGLNTEAFF | TGTGCCAGCAGCTCGGAGGGCCTTAACACTGAAGCTTTCTTT
. | TRBJ2-5 | . | TRBV15 | CATSRLTGEAEAQYF | TGTGCCACCAGCAGACTCACAGGGGAGGCGGAGGCCCAGTACTTC
TRBD2 | TRBJ2-7 | . | TRBV19 | CASRLSDTGGYEQYF | TGTGCCAGTAGGCTTTCGGACACGGGGGGCTACGAGCAGTACTTC
TRBD2 | TRBJ2-7 | few | TRBV5-4 | CASSLGASGRSREQYF | TGTGCCAGCAGCTTGGGCGCTAGCGGGAGATCGAGGGAGCAGTACTTC
TRBD1 | TRBJ2-1 | . | TRBV9 | CASSGLAGQGYNEQFF | TGTGCCAGCAGCGGCCTTGCGGGACAGGGCTACAATGAGCAGTTCTTC
. | TRBJ1-4 | . | TRBV10-3 | CAIRSDSATNEKLFF | TGTGCCATCAGGTCGGACAGTGCAACTAATGAAAAACTGTTTTTT
TRBD1 | TRBJ2-5 | . | TRBV6-6 | CASRIQGEETQYF | TGTGCCAGCAGAATACAGGGGGAAGAGACCCAGTACTTC
. | TRBJ1-3 | few | TRBV7-8 | CASSLDRPFSGNTIYF | TGTGCCAGCAGCTTAGACAGGCCCTTCTCTGGAAACACCATATATTTT
TRBD1 | TRBJ1-1 | . | TRBV11-2 | CASSSGTGEFRAFF | TGTGCCAGCAGCTCCGGGACAGGAGAGTTTCGGGCTTTCTTT
TRBD1 | TRBJ1-1 | . | TRBV4-1 | CASSYGGTGNTEAFF | TGCGCCAGCAGCTATGGGGGGACAGGGAACACTGAAGCTTTCTTT
TRBD2 | TRBJ2-5 | . | TRBV7-9 | CASSFKRGVKETQYF | TGTGCCAGCAGCTTCAAGCGGGGGGTGAAAGAGACCCAGTACTTC
. | TRBJ2-7 | . | TRBV4-1 | CASSQTSGYLSYEQYF | TGCGCCAGCAGCCAGACCTCAGGGTATCTATCCTACGAGCAGTACTTC